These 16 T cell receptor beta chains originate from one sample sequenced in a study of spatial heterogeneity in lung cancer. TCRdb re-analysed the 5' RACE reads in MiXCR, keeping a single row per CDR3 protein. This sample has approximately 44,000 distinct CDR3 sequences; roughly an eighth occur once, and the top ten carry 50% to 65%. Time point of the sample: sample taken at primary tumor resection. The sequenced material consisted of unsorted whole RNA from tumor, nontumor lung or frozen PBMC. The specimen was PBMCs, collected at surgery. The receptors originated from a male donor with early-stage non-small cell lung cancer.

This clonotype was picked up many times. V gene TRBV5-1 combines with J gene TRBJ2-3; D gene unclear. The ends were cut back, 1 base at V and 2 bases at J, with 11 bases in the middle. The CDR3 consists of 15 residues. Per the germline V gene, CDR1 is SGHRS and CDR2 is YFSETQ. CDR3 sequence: CASSLSAVLTDTQYF. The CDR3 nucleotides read TGCGCCAGCAGCTTGTCTGCGGTACTCACAGATACGCAGTATTTT.

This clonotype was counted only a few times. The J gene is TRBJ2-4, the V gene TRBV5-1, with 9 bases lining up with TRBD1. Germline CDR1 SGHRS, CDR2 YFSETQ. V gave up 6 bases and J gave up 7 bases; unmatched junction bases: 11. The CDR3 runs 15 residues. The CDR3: CASTEDGQGWNIQYF. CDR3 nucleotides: TGCGCCAGCACCGAAGATGGACAGGGGTGGAACATTCAGTACTTC.

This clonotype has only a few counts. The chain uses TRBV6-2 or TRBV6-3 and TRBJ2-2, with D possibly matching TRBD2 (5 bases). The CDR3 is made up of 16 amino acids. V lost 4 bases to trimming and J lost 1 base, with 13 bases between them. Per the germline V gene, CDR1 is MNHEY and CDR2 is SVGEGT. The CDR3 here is CASSSHEAENTGELFF. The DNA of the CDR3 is TGTGCCAGCAGTTCCCATGAAGCGGAGAACACCGGGGAGCTGTTTTTT.

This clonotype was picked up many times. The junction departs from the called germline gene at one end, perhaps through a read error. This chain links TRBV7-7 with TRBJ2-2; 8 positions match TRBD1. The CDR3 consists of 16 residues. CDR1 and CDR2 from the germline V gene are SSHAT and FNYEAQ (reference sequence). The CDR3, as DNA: TGTGCTAGCAGCAAAGACAGGGGCGGTGTCACCGGGGAGCTGTTTTTT. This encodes CASSKDRGGVTGELFF.

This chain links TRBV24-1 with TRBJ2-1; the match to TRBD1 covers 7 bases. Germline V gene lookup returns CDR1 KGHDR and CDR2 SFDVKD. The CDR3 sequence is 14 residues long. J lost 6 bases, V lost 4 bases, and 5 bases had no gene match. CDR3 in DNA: TGTGCCACCAGTGACCCCCGACAGGGCAATGAGCAGTTCTTC. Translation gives CATSDPRQGNEQFF.

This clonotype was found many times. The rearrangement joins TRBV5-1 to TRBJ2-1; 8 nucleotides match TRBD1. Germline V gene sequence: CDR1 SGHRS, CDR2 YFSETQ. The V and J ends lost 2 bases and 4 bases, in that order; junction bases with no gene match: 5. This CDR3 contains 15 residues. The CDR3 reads CASSFPGQEYNEQFF. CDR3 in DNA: TGCGCCAGCAGCTTCCCGGGACAGGAGTACAATGAGCAGTTCTTC.

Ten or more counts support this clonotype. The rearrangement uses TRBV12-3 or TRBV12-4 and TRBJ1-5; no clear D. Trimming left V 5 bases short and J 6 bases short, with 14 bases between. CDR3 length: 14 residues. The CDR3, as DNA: TGTGCCAGCAGTGTGCTGGGGTCGCCTCAGCCCCAGCATTTT. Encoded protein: CASSVLGSPQPQHF.

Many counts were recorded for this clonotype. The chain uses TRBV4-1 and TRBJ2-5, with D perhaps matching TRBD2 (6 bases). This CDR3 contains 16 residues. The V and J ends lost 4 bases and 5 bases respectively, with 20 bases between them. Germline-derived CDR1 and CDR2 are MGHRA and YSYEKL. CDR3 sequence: CASSPLARPGRETQYF. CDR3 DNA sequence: TGCGCCAGCAGCCCCTTAGCGAGACCAGGGAGGGAGACCCAGTACTTC.

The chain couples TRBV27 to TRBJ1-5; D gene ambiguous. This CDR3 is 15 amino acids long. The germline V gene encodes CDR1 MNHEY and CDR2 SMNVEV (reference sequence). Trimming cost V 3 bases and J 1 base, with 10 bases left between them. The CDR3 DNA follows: TGTGCCAGCAGTTTCGGCAGATCGAGCAATCAGCCCCAGCATTTT. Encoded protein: CASSFGRSSNQPQHF.

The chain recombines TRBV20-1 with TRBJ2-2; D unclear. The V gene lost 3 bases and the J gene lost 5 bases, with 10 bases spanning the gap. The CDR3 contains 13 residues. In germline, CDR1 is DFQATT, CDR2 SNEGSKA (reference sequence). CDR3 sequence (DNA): TGCAGTGCTAGCCCCCCGGGTACCGGGGAGCTGTTTTTT. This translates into CSASPPGTGELFF.

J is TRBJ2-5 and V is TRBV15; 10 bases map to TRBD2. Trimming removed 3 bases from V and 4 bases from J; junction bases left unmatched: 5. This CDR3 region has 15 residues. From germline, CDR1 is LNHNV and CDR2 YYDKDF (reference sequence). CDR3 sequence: CATSRGIAGGETQYF. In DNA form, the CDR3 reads TGTGCCACCAGCAGGGGTATAGCGGGGGGAGAGACCCAGTACTTC.

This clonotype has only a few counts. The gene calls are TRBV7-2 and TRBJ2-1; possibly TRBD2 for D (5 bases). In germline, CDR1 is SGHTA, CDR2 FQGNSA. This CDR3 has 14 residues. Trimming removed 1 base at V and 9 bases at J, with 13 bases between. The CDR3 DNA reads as TGTGCCAGCAGCTTAGTCGGGCCTAGCACTGAGCAGTTCTTC. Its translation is CASSLVGPSTEQFF.

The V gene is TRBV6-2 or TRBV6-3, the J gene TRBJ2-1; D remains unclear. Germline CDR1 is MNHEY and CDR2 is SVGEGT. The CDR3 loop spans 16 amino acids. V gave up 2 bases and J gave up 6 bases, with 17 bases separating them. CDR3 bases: TGTGCCAGCAGTTACAATGCAGGCCGAGGTGGCAATGAGCAGTTCTTC. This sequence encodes CASSYNAGRGGNEQFF.

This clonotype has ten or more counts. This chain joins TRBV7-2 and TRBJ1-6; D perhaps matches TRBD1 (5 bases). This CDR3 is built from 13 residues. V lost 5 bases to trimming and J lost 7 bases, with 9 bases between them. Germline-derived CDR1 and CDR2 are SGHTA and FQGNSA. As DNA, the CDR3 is TGTGCCAGCAGCACAGGTGTCAATTCACCCCTCCACTTT. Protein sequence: CASSTGVNSPLHF.

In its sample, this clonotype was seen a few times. DNA of the CDR3: TGCGCCAGCAGCATCGGGACTAGCGGGAGTGAGACCCAGTACTTC. Translation gives CASSIGTSGSETQYF. The J gene is TRBJ2-5, the V gene TRBV5-1, with 14 bases that match TRBD2. This CDR3 is 15 amino acids long. CDR1 SGHRS and CDR2 YFSETQ come from the germline V gene. V was clipped by 4 bases and J by 5 bases; unmatched bases: 4.

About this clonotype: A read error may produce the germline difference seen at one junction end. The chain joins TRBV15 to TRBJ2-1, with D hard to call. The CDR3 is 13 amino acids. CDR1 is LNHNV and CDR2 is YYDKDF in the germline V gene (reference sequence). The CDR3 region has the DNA TGTGCCACCAGCAGAGGACTCGCCAATAAGCAGTTCTTC. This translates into CATSRGLANKQFF.